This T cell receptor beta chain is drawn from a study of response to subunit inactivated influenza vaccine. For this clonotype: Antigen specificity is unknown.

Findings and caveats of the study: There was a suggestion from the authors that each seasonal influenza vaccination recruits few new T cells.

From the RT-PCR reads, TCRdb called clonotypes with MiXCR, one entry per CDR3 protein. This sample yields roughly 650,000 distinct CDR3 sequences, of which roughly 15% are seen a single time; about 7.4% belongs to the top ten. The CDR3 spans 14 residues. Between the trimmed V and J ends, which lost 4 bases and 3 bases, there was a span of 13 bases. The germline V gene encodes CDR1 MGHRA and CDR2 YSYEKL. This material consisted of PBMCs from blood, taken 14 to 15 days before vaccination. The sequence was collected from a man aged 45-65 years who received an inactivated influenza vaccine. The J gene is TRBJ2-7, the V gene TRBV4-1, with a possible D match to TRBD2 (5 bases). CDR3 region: CASSPRKGGYEQYF. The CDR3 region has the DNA TGCGCCAGCAGCCCTCGAAAAGGAGGCTACGAGCAGTACTTC.